These 27 T cell receptor beta chains originate from one sample sequenced in a study of T cell repertoires in cytomegalovirus infection. These TCRs are of unknown antigen specificity. MiXCR, applied by TCRdb to the reads, yields one record per CDR3 protein. The data contain 640,000 or so distinct CDR3 sequences, around a third of them singletons. The sample in question was cultured PBMCs, obtained from culture after CMV antigen stimulation. The receptors come from a human donor in good health (CMV status not recorded). Some clones in this sample may be carry-over from other donors' samples.

The J gene is TRBJ2-7, the V gene TRBV20-1, with D perhaps TRBD1 or TRBD2 (5 bases each). V lost 1 base and J lost 2, with 12 bases in between. This CDR3 contains 14 residues. Germline CDR1 and CDR2: DFQATT and SNEGSKA (reference sequence). CDR3 sequence: CSARVGGPAYEQYF. Here the CDR3 DNA reads TGCAGTGCTAGAGTTGGGGGACCGGCCTACGAGCAGTACTTC.

This clonotype has ten or more counts. The V gene is TRBV7-2, the J gene TRBJ1-3; 7 bases match TRBD1. In germline, CDR1 is SGHTA, CDR2 FQGNSA. This CDR3 has 16 residues. V lost 3 bases and J lost 0; bases outside the gene matches: 5. The CDR3: CASSLGQPGSGNTIYF. The DNA for the CDR3 is TGTGCCAGCAGCTTGGGACAGCCTGGCTCTGGAAACACCATATATTTT.

The rearrangement uses TRBV20-1 and TRBJ2-1; D gene uncertain. The CDR3 length is 14 residues. Deletions cut 0 bases from V and 7 bases from J, with 13 bases between. Looked up from germline, CDR1 is DFQATT and CDR2 is SNEGSKA (reference sequence). The CDR3 region is CSARDSTARNEQFF. The CDR3 DNA reads as TGCAGTGCTAGAGATTCAACAGCTCGGAATGAGCAGTTCTTC.

This clonotype turned up a few times. The rearrangement uses TRBV7-2 and TRBJ2-2; D unresolved. Germline loops: CDR1 SGHTA, CDR2 FQGNSA. Trimming stripped 0 bases from V and 7 bases from J, with 15 bases between. The CDR3 contains 16 residues. CDR3 protein: CASSLAGTWGSGELFF. CDR3 in DNA: TGTGCCAGCAGCTTAGCGGGCACGTGGGGAAGCGGGGAGCTGTTTTTT.

V is TRBV24-1 and J is TRBJ2-2; D unresolved. The V end was cut by 4 bases, the J end by 5 bases, with 10 bases between. Germline assignment: CDR1 KGHDR and CDR2 SFDVKD. This CDR3 is built from 14 residues. DNA for the CDR3: TGTGCCACCAGTGACACGCCTGGGACCGGGGAGCTGTTTTTT. Amino acid sequence: CATSDTPGTGELFF.

This chain links TRBV27 with TRBJ1-4; D gene ambiguous. V shed 3 bases and J shed 7 bases, with 21 bases lying between them. CDR1 and CDR2 (germline): MNHEY, SMNVEV (reference sequence). The CDR3 length is 17 residues. CDR3: CASSLLPDPGMGEKLFF. The DNA of the CDR3 is TGTGCCAGCAGTTTGTTACCCGACCCGGGAATGGGTGAAAAACTGTTTTTT. Full variable domain (rest looked up from reference TRBV27 and TRBJ1-4): EAQVTQNPRYLITVTGKKLTVTCSQNMNHEYMSWYRQDPGLGLRQIYYSMNVEVTDKGDVPEGYKVSRKEKRNFPLILESPSPNQTSLYFCASSLLPDPGMGEKLFFGSGTQLSVL.

The V call is TRBV4-3, the J call TRBJ1-4; no definite D call. Germline CDR1 LGHNA, CDR2 YSLEER. The CDR3 is made up of 16 amino acids. V shed 0 bases and J shed 6 bases, with 14 bases lying between them. CDR3 bases: TGCGCCAGCAGCCAAGATAGGGAGGCCAGATATGAAAAACTGTTTTTT. As protein: CASSQDREARYEKLFF.

This rearrangement joins TRBV27 to TRBJ1-1; 7 nucleotides line up with TRBD1. Germline lookup yields CDR1 MNHEY and CDR2 SMNVEV (reference sequence). V lost 5 bases, J lost 7 bases, and 10 bases stayed unmatched. The CDR3 is 14 amino acids. In nucleotides, the CDR3 is TGTGCCAGCAGTCAACAGGGGTTCGGGGGTGAAGCTTTCTTT. The encoded protein is CASSQQGFGGEAFF.

This clonotype was seen at least ten times. This chain uses TRBV7-2 with TRBJ2-5; D is possibly TRBD1 or TRBD2 (6 bases each). CDR1 SGHTA and CDR2 FQGNSA come from the germline V gene. V was trimmed by 2 bases and J by 3 bases, leaving 19 bases between them. This CDR3 is 17 amino acids long. As DNA, the CDR3 is TGTGCCAGCAGCTTACTGGGGAAGGGGGGCCTCGAAGAGACCCAGTACTTC. Its translation: CASSLLGKGGLEETQYF.

The CDR3, as DNA: TGTGCCAGCAGTGAAGCGACCGGGAGGGCCAAGGCCGGGGAGCTGTTTTTT. This codes for CASSEATGRAKAGELFF. The chain couples TRBV2 to TRBJ2-2; 8 bases are a match to TRBD2. Germline V lookup: CDR1 SNHLY, CDR2 FYNNEI. V was clipped by 0 bases and J by 6 bases; unmatched bases: 9. The CDR3 contains 17 residues.

This rearrangement joins TRBV20-1 to TRBJ2-1; the match to TRBD1 covers 11 bases. V lost 2 bases and J lost 4; bases outside the gene matches: 4. CDR1 DFQATT and CDR2 SNEGSKA come from the germline V gene (reference sequence). The CDR3 totals 15 residues. Here the CDR3 reads CSARPGQGAYNEQFF. As DNA, the CDR3 is TGCAGTGCTAGACCCGGACAGGGGGCGTACAATGAGCAGTTCTTC.

The chain's CDR3 is CASSLEGQPPVYEQYF. As DNA, the CDR3 is TGCGCCAGCAGCTTGGAAGGACAGCCCCCTGTCTACGAGCAGTACTTC. The chain uses TRBV5-1 and TRBJ2-7; perhaps TRBD1 as D (6 bases). Germline V CDR1 and CDR2: SGHRS, YFSETQ. This CDR3 is built from 16 residues. Trimming removed 0 bases from V and 3 bases from J, with 16 bases in between.

V gene TRBV19 combines with J gene TRBJ1-1, with 7 bases that match TRBD1. This CDR3 contains 14 residues. The germline V gene has CDR1 LNHDA and CDR2 SQIVND (reference sequence). After removal of 3 bases from V and 11 bases from J, the junction contained 12 bases not matched to a gene. The CDR3 sequence is CASSILPGQVGAFF. As DNA, the CDR3 is TGTGCCAGTAGTATCCTCCCCGGACAGGTTGGGGCTTTCTTT.

This chain connects TRBV5-1 to TRBJ2-1; tentatively, D is TRBD1 (6 bases). V was trimmed by 4 bases and J by 4 bases, leaving 15 bases between them. In germline, CDR1 is SGHRS, CDR2 YFSETQ. The CDR3 extends over 15 amino acids. CDR3 region: CASSGTRDKYNEQFF. The CDR3, as DNA: TGCGCCAGCAGCGGAACCCGGGACAAATACAATGAGCAGTTCTTC.

The V gene is TRBV19, the J gene TRBJ2-7, with D possibly being TRBD2 (5 bases). The CDR3 has 12 residues. Germline CDR1 reads LNHDA; CDR2 reads SQIVND (reference sequence). Trimming stripped 11 bases from V and 3 bases from J, with 14 bases between. CDR3 in amino acids: CASLVGIYEQYF. CDR3 coding DNA: TGTGCCTCGCTCGTCGGGATCTACGAGCAGTACTTC.

This chain connects TRBV12-3 or TRBV12-4 to TRBJ1-3; D is unresolved. There are 15 residues in the CDR3. V was trimmed by 6 bases and J by 1 base, leaving 13 bases between them. For the CDR3, the DNA is TGTGCCAGCAGGGCGTCGGGTTGGTCTGGAAACACCATATATTTT. This encodes CASRASGWSGNTIYF.

This clonotype was found a few times. As DNA, the CDR3 is TGTGCCACCAGCAGAGATCGGGAAGGGACCCAGTACTTC. Its protein product is CATSRDREGTQYF. The chain carries TRBV15 and TRBJ2-5, with D possibly matching TRBD2 (5 bases). The CDR3 is 13 amino acids. Trimming took off 0 bases at V and 7 bases at J, with 9 bases between the two ends. The V gene's germline CDR1 is LNHNV and CDR2 YYDKDF (reference sequence).

This clonotype was detected only once. V and J are TRBV4-1 and TRBJ2-1; no clear D gene. Looked up from germline, CDR1 is MGHRA and CDR2 is YSYEKL. This CDR3 is built from 16 residues. The V gene lost 0 bases and the J gene lost 7 bases, with 16 bases spanning the gap. This chain's CDR3 is CASSQDPIKGRNEQFF. The CDR3 bases are TGCGCCAGCAGCCAAGATCCGATCAAGGGTAGGAATGAGCAGTTCTTC.

This chain joins TRBV12-3 or TRBV12-4 and TRBJ2-7; perhaps D is TRBD1 or TRBD2 (5 bases each). The CDR3 length is 13 residues. V was pared by 6 bases and J by 5 bases, with 14 bases between. CDR3 nucleotide sequence: TGTGCCAGCAGCCAATTAGAGGGGAACGAGCAGTACTTC. The encoded protein is CASSQLEGNEQYF.

This clonotype was counted only a few times. The chain employs TRBV6-1 and TRBJ1-5; 8 bases map to TRBD1. Germline values: CDR1 MNHNS, CDR2 SASEGT. This CDR3 spans 13 amino acids. The J segment lost 6 bases and the V segment lost 8 bases, leaving 6 bases of the junction unmatched. The CDR3 loop is CASVQGASQPQHF. CDR3 DNA: TGTGCCAGCGTCCAGGGGGCATCTCAGCCCCAGCATTTT.

Ten or more counts support this clonotype. V usage is TRBV7-2 and J usage is TRBJ2-6; TRBD1 aligns across 8 bases. V gave up 5 bases and J gave up 2 bases; unmatched junction bases: 5. This CDR3 region has 16 residues. The germline CDR1 and CDR2 sequences are SGHTA and FQGNSA. The CDR3 region is CASSTRTGTGANVLTF. The CDR3 bases are TGTGCCAGCAGCACCCGGACAGGGACTGGGGCCAACGTCCTGACTTTC.

The gene calls are TRBV25-1 and TRBJ2-7; D call uncertain. CDR3 length: 15 amino acids. V lost 7 bases and J lost 6, with 22 bases in between. Germline loops: CDR1 MGHDK, CDR2 SYGVNS. The CDR3 loop reads CASIFGRLLGSEQYF. The CDR3 DNA is TGTGCCAGCATCTTCGGCCGTCTTCTCGGATCCGAGCAGTACTTC.

The chain employs TRBV11-2 and TRBJ2-1; TRBD1 might be the D (5 bases). Trimming left V 2 bases short and J 10 bases short, with 12 bases between. This CDR3 has 13 residues. CDR1 is SGHAT and CDR2 is FQNNGV in the germline V gene. The CDR3 loop is CASSLIRVGEQFF. DNA for the CDR3: TGTGCCAGCAGCTTAATCAGGGTTGGCGAGCAGTTCTTC.

The rearrangement uses TRBV28 and TRBJ1-3; TRBD1 might be the D (6 bases). The ends were cut back, 5 bases at V and 5 bases at J, with 19 bases in the middle. The CDR3 covers 16 residues. The germline V gene encodes CDR1 MDHEN and CDR2 SYDVKM. The CDR3 bases are TGTGCCAGCAGTACGAGCTGGGGGACAAGAAGAAACACCATATATTTT. Amino acids: CASSTSWGTRRNTIYF.

The chain recombines TRBV4-2 with TRBJ2-5; either TRBD1 or TRBD2 may fit D (5 bases each). The CDR3 has 15 residues. The germline gives CDR1 LGHNA, CDR2 YNFKEQ. V lost 3 bases and J 2 bases, leaving 13 bases between the germline ends. The CDR3 DNA reads TGTGCCAGCAGCCAGAAACGGGGACCACAAGAGACCCAGTACTTC. This sequence encodes CASSQKRGPQETQYF.

This clonotype was picked up a small number of times. The chain employs TRBV18 and TRBJ2-1, with D tentatively TRBD1 (7 bases). CDR3 length equals 18 residues. V gave up 0 bases and J gave up 4 bases, with 19 bases separating them. Germline assignment: CDR1 KGHSH and CDR2 LQKENI. The CDR3 region is CASSPPDYRGSRYNEQFF. In DNA, the CDR3 is TGTGCCAGCTCACCACCGGACTACAGGGGTTCCCGATACAATGAGCAGTTCTTC.

Turning to this clonotype: A read error may explain this, as a much larger clone is one base away. The chain employs TRBV14 and TRBJ1-1; D is unresolved. This CDR3 has 13 amino acids. Per the germline V gene, CDR1 is SGHDN and CDR2 is FVKESK. The germline V and J ends were trimmed by 4 bases and 1 base, with 7 bases remaining between them. The CDR3 DNA reads TGTGCCAGCAGCCCCCACCCGAACACTGAAGCTTTCTTT. Its protein product is CASSPHPNTEAFF.